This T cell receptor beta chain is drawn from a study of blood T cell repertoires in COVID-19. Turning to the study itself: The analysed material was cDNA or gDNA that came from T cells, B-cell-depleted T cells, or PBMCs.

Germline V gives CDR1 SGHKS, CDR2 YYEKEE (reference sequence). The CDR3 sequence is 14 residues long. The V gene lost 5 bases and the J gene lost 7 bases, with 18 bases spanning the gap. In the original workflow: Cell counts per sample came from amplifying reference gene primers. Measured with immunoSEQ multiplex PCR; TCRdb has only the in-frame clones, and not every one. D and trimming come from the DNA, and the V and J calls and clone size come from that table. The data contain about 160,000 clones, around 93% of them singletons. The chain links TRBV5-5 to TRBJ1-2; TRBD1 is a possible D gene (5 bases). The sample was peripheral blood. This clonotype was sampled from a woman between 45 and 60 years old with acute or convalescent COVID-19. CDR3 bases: TGTGCCAGCAGTTCGGGGGGAGGTACTAGTGGCTACACCTTC. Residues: CASSSGGGTSGYTF.